These T cell receptor beta chains were read from a single sample in a study of response to subunit inactivated influenza vaccine. One entry per CDR3 protein results from TCRdb running MiXCR on the RT-PCR reads. The sample yields roughly 700,000 distinct CDR3 sequences, around 14% seen once. Here the sequenced sample was PBMCs from blood, taken about 14 days before vaccination. The receptors were gathered from a man between 50 and 59 years old who received an inactivated influenza vaccine. The CDR3 runs from the conserved cysteine through the conserved F or W. The D gene is left open where the match is weak. Clone size, where shown, is once, few, many, or a class for clones that have expanded.

D,J,V,size,CDR3,DNA
TRBD2,TRBJ2-3,TRBV20-1,many,CSAVSGKTDTQYF,TGCAGTGCGGTGAGCGGGAAAACAGATACGCAGTATTTT
TRBD1,TRBJ2-7,TRBV28,few,CASRPLGTGHYEQYF,TGTGCCAGCAGGCCGTTGGGGACAGGTCACTACGAGCAGTACTTC
-,TRBJ1-1,TRBV7-8,few,CASSLVASGNTEAFF,TGTGCCAGCAGCTTAGTAGCTTCTGGGAACACTGAAGCTTTCTTT
-,TRBJ1-1,TRBV5-1,few,CASSLYPWGNTEAFF,TGCGCCAGCAGCTTGTATCCATGGGGGAACACTGAAGCTTTCTTT
-,TRBJ1-5,TRBV20-1,many,CSAHGRDTESSNQPQHF,TGCAGTGCCCATGGCCGGGACACAGAAAGTTCTAATCAGCCCCAGCATTTT
-,TRBJ1-2,TRBV10-3,few,CAISVSGTENYGYTF,TGTGCCATCAGTGTATCCGGGACTGAGAACTATGGCTACACCTTC
-,TRBJ2-4,TRBV12-3/TRBV12-4,few,CASKGVAKNIQYF,TGTGCCAGCAAAGGGGTAGCCAAAAACATTCAGTACTTC
TRBD2,TRBJ2-5,TRBV9,-,CASSGGGGGETQYF,TGTGCCAGCAGCGGCGGGGGGGGAGGAGAGACCCAGTACTTC
-,TRBJ2-7,TRBV6-1,few,CASNGAGYTYEQYF,TGTGCCAGCAATGGGGCAGGTTATACCTACGAGCAGTACTTC
TRBD2,TRBJ2-7,TRBV4-3,few,CASSLESGSSYEQYF,TGCGCCAGCAGCCTAGAAAGCGGGAGCTCCTACGAGCAGTACTTC
-,TRBJ1-2,TRBV6-6,many,CASSYSQGKDYTF,TGTGCCAGCAGTTACTCACAGGGAAAAGACTACACCTTC
-,TRBJ2-7,TRBV11-3,-,CASSLDGSLTYEQYF,TGTGCCAGCAGCTTAGACGGGAGCCTGACCTACGAGCAGTACTTC
-,TRBJ2-1,TRBV4-2,many,CASSQDPVGNEQFF,TGTGCCAGCAGCCAAGATCCCGTCGGCAATGAGCAGTTCTTC
TRBD1,TRBJ2-2,TRBV5-1,-,CASSFDRVNTGELFF,TGCGCCAGCAGCTTTGACAGGGTAAACACCGGGGAGCTGTTTTTT
-,TRBJ2-3,TRBV29-1,-,CSVVPGVIGDTQYF,TGCAGCGTTGTTCCGGGAGTTATAGGAGATACGCAGTATTTT
-,TRBJ2-5,TRBV3-1,many,CASSHEETQYF,TGTGCCAGCAGCCATGAAGAGACCCAGTACTTC
-,TRBJ2-1,TRBV20-1,-,CSAREVGRTTYNEQFF,TGCAGTGCTAGAGAGGTCGGGCGGACAACCTACAATGAGCAGTTCTTC
-,TRBJ2-3,TRBV7-2,once,CASKRELALDTQYF,TGTGCCAGCAAGAGGGAACTAGCTTTAGATACGCAGTATTTT
-,TRBJ1-3,TRBV12-3/TRBV12-4,few,CASSFPKSSGNTIYF,TGTGCCAGCAGTTTTCCTAAGAGCTCTGGAAACACCATATATTTT
-,TRBJ2-5,TRBV3-1,few,CASSRSGQKRETQYF,TGTGCCAGCAGCCGTTCGGGACAAAAGAGGGAGACCCAGTACTTC
-,TRBJ2-3,TRBV6-1,-,CASSVSEDTLYF,TGTGCCAGCAGTGTTAGTGAAGATACGCTGTATTTT
-,TRBJ2-7,TRBV29-1,many,CSVAGPSYEQYF,TGCAGCGTCGCAGGACCCTCCTACGAGCAGTACTTC
-,TRBJ2-5,TRBV10-3,many,CAISETDWETQYF,TGTGCCATCAGTGAGACAGATTGGGAGACCCAGTACTTC
TRBD1,TRBJ2-3,TRBV6-5,-,CASSNRDRTPDTQYF,TGTGCCAGCAGTAACCGGGACAGAACCCCAGATACGCAGTATTTT
TRBD1,TRBJ2-7,TRBV12-3/TRBV12-4,-,CASSLAGEGTGGAGSYEQYF,TGTGCCAGCAGTTTAGCGGGGGAAGGGACAGGGGGCGCAGGGTCCTACGAGCAGTACTTC
TRBD1,TRBJ2-7,TRBV10-3,-,CAISRDSSYEQYF,TGTGCCATCAGCAGGGACAGCTCCTACGAGCAGTACTTC
TRBD1,TRBJ1-1,TRBV28,few,CASSFERVGTGGVGTEAFF,TGTGCCAGCAGTTTCGAGCGGGTCGGGACAGGGGGCGTCGGGACTGAAGCTTTCTTT
TRBD1,TRBJ2-2,TRBV19,-,CGSSQKPYGTVNTGELFF,TGTGGCAGTAGCCAAAAACCCTACGGGACAGTAAACACCGGGGAGCTGTTTTTT